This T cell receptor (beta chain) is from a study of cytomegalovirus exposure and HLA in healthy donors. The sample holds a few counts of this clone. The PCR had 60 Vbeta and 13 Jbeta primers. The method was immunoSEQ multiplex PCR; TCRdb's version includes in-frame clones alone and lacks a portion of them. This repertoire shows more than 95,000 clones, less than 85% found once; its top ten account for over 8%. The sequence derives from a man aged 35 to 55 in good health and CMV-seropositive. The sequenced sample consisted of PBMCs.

Here the CDR3 DNA reads TGTGCCAGCAGGCCTACAGGGGACTATGGCTACACCTTC. Translated, it gives CASRPTGDYGYTF. The rearrangement uses TRBV11-2 and TRBJ1-2; 7 bases map to TRBD1. This CDR3 contains 13 residues. J was trimmed by 3 bases and V by 6 bases; bases with no gene match: 4. Germline CDR1 reads SGHAT; CDR2 reads FQNNGV.